Below, one T cell receptor (beta chain) is given with its context. There is no known antigen for this receptor. One base away there is no much larger clone; base qualities are not given. This record belongs to a study of blood T cell repertoires in COVID-19 (dated by TCRdb to 2018 to 2021). Study-level background: The collaborator samples originated in the United States, Italy and Spain and spanned the acute and convalescent phases of COVID-19. Where HLA class I and class II types were available, the types were taken from metadata supplied by the sample provider, not from assay-based typing. Samples came from the ongoing ImmuneRACE study (first 160 participants) plus 1,254 subjects from 6 global collaborators. The repertoires were made available in a free public database intended to serve as a resource for research on the immune response to SARS-CoV-2. Nearly every sample came with metadata listing a de-identified subject ID, COVID-19 status, age in years and sex. Deeply sampled blood TCRbeta repertoires from subjects exposed to, actively infected with, or recovered from COVID-19 were included in the dataset. The prospective study material was composed of cDNA or gDNA derived from T cells, B-cell-depleted T cells, or PBMCs.

The immunoSEQ Assay, a bias-controlled multiplex PCR, was used to amplify TCRbeta CDR3 regions from genomic DNA. For the original study's pipeline: Within the assay, amplification of reference gene primers was used to estimate how many nucleated cells each sample contained. To quantify the absolute abundance of each unique TCRbeta CDR3 rearrangement, sequence reads were collapsed and filtered. For each sample, productive Simpson clonality was calculated by taking the square root of Simpson's diversity index across productive rearrangements. TCRdb stores this immuneACCESS table with in-frame sequences only. Part of the clones is absent; in the studies checked, under half of the shortfall reflects unresolved V genes, and no reason is known for the rest. The V and J calls and clone size come from that table; D and trimming were worked out from the DNA. Counted in this sample were fewer than 80,000 clones; around nine tenths of them appeared once. The ten most abundant clones make up under 9.5% of the sample.

Reading the germline V gene (reference sequence) gives CDR1 WNHNN and CDR2 SYGVQD. V and J are truncated by 6 bases and 3 bases respectively, leaving an intervening sequence of 9 bases. From the cysteine up to the phenylalanine, the CDR3 has a length of 13 residues. Only the CDR3 part of the read is kept: 39 bases, read in frame from the first base. Whole blood was collected in K2EDTA tubes by collaborating institutions according to the institutions' own protocols. For TCRbeta analysis, collaborator samples were shipped as frozen whole blood, as isolated PBMCs, or as DNA extracted from either sample type. The study at large found these results: Clinical and demographic metadata were provided uncurated, with the amount varying by source and participant.

In this chain, TRBV10-1 is recombined with TRBJ1-5; possibly the D gene is TRBD1, per 5 matching bases. Sequenced material: peripheral blood. The TCR originated in a man aged 25-40 years with acute or convalescent COVID-19. The DNA sequence is given as TGCGCCAGCAGCGCGGGGCCCAATCAGCCCCAGCATTTT. This gives the protein CASSAGPNQPQHF.